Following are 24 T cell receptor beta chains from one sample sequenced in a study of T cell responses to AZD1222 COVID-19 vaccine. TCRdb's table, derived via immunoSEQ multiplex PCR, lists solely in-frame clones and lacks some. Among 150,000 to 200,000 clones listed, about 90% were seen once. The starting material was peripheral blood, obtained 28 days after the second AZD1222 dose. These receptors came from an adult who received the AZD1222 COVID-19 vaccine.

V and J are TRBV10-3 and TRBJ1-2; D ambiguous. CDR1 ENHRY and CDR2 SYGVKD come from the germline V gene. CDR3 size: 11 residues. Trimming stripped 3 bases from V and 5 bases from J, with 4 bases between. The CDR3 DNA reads TGTGCCATCAGTGACCGATATGGCTACACCTTC. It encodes CAISDRYGYTF.

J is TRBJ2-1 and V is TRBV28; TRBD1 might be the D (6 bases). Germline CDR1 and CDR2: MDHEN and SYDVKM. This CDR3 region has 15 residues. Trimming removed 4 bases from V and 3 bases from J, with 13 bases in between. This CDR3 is CASSYQGYIYNEQFF. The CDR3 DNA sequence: TGTGCCAGCAGTTACCAGGGGTATATCTACAATGAGCAGTTCTTC.

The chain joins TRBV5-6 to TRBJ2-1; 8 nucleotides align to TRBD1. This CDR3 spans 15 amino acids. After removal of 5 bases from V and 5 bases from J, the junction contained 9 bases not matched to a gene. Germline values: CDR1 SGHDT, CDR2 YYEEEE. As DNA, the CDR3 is TGTGCCAGCAGGGCTGGGACAGGTTGGGACAATGAGCAGTTCTTC. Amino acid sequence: CASRAGTGWDNEQFF.

CDR3 sequence: CASSSTQGYGYTF. The CDR3 DNA sequence: TGTGCCAGCAGCTCGACACAAGGCTATGGCTACACCTTC. This chain links TRBV6-5 with TRBJ1-2; D remains ambiguous. The V and J ends lost 6 bases and 4 bases respectively, with 12 bases between them. Germline V gene data show CDR1 as MNHEY and CDR2 as SVGAGI. The CDR3 spans 13 residues.

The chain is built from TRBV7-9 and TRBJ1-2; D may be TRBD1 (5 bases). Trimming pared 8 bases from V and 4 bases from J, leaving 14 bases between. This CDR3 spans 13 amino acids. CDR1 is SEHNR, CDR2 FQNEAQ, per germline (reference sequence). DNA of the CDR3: TGTGCCAGCGGGGCAGCAGCTTTCTATGGCTACACCTTC. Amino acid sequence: CASGAAAFYGYTF.

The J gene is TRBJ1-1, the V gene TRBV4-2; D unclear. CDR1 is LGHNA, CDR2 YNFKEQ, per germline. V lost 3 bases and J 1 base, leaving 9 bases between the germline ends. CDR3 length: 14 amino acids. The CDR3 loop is CASSHLGSNTEAFF. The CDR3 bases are TGTGCCAGCAGCCACTTAGGGTCGAACACTGAAGCTTTCTTT.

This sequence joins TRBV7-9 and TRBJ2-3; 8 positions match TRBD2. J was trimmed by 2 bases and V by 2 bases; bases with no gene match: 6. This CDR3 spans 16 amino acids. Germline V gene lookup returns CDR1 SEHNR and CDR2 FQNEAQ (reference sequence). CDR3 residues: CASSLTSGGYTDTQYF. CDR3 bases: TGTGCCAGCAGCTTAACCAGCGGGGGTTACACAGATACGCAGTATTTT.

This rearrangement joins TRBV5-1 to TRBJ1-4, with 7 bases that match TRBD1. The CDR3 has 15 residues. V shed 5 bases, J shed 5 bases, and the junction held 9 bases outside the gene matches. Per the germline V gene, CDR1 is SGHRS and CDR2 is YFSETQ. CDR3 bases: TGCGCCAGCAGAATTTCCGGGACAGCGAATGAAAAACTGTTTTTT. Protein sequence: CASRISGTANEKLFF.

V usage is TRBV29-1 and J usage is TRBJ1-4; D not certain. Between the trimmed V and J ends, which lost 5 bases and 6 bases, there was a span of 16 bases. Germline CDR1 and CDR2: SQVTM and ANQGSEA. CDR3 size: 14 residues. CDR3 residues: CSVQIRRAHEKLFF. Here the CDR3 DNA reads TGCAGCGTTCAGATTCGCCGAGCTCATGAAAAACTGTTTTTT.

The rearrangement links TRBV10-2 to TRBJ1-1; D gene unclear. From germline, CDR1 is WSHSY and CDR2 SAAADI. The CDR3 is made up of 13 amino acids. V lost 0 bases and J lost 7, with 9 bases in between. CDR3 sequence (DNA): TGCGCCAGCAGTGAGTCGCGCCTAGGTGAAGCTTTCTTT. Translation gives CASSESRLGEAFF.

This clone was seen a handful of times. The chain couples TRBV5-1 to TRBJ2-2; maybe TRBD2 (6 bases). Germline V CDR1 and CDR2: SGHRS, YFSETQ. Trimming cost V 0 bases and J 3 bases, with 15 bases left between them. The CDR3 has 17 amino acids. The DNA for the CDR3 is TGCGCCAGCAGCTTGGAACCCCGGGACTTGTACACCGGGGAGCTGTTTTTT. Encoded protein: CASSLEPRDLYTGELFF. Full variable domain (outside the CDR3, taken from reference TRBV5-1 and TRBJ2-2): KAGVTQTPRYLIKTRGQQVTLSCSPISGHRSVSWYQQTPGQGLQFLFEYFSETQRNKGNFPGRFSGRQFSNSRSEMNVSTLELGDSALYLCASSLEPRDLYTGELFFGEGSRLTVL.

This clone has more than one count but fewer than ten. Written as DNA, the CDR3 is TGCGCCAGCAGCTTCACTACTGAAGCTTTCTTT. Its protein product is CASSFTTEAFF. This sequence joins TRBV5-1 and TRBJ1-1; D remains ambiguous. Germline V gene lookup returns CDR1 SGHRS and CDR2 YFSETQ. This CDR3 has 11 amino acids. Trimming took 2 bases from V and 5 from J, leaving 4 bases between them.

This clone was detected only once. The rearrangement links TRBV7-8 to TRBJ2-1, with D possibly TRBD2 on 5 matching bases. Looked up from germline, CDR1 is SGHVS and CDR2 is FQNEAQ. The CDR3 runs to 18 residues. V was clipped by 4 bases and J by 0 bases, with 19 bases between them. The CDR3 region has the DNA TGTGCCAGCAGCTGGAGCGGTTTTTCTTACGGCTCCTACAATGAGCAGTTCTTC. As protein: CASSWSGFSYGSYNEQFF.

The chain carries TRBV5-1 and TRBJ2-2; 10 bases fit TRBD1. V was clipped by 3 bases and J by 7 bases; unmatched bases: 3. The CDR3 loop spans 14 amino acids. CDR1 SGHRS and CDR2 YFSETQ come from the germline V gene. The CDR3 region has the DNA TGCGCCAGCAGCTCCGGACAGGGGGACGGGGAGCTGTTTTTT. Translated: CASSSGQGDGELFF.

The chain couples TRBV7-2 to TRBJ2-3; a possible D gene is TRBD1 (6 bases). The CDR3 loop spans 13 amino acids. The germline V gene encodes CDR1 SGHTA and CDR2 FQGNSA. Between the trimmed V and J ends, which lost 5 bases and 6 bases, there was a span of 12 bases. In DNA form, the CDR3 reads TGTGCCAGCAGCCTGCGGACAGTGGATACGCAGTATTTT. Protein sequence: CASSLRTVDTQYF.

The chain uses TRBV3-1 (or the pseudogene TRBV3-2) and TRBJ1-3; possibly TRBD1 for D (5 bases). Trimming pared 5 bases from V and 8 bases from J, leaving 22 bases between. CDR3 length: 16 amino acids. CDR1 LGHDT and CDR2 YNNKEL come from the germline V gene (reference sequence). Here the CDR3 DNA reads TGTGCCAGCAGCGCCAGCCTCGGGTCGGGGGGACACACCATATATTTT. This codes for CASSASLGSGGHTIYF.

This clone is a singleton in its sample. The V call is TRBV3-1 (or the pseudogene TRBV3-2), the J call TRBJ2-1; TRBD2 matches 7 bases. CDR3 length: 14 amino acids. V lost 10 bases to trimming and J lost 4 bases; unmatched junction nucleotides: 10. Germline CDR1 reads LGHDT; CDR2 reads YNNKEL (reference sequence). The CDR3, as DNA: TGTGCCACCCGGGGTAGCGGGCCGTACAATGAGCAGTTCTTC. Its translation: CATRGSGPYNEQFF.

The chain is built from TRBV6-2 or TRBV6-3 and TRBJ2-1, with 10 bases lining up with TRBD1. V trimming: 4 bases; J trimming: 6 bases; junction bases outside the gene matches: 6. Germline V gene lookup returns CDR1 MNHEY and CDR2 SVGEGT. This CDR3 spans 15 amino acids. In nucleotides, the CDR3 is TGTGCCAGCAGTTCACGACAGGGGGCACGCAATGAGCAGTTCTTC. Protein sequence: CASSSRQGARNEQFF.

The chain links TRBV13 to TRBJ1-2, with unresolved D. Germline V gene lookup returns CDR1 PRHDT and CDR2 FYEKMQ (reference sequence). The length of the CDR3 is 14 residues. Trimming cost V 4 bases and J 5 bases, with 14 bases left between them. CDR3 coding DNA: TGTGCCAGCAGCTCCCAGCTGGGCGGATATGGCTACACCTTC. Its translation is CASSSQLGGYGYTF.

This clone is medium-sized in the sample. Here the CDR3 reads CASSQGGQGQGLGEAFF. Here the CDR3 DNA reads TGTGCCAGCAGCCAAGGAGGACAGGGACAGGGGTTGGGGGAAGCTTTCTTT. This chain links TRBV5-4 with TRBJ1-1; 10 bases match TRBD1. V gave up 4 bases and J gave up 8 bases; unmatched junction bases: 17. Germline loops: CDR1 SGHNT, CDR2 YYREEE (reference sequence). This CDR3 comprises 17 residues.

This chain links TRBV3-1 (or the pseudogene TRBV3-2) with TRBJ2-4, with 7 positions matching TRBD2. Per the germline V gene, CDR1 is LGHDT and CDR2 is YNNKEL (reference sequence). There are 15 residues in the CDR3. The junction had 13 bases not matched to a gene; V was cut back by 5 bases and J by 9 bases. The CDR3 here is CASSFTTSSEGIQYF. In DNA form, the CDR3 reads TGTGCCAGCAGCTTCACGACTAGCAGTGAAGGCATTCAGTACTTC.

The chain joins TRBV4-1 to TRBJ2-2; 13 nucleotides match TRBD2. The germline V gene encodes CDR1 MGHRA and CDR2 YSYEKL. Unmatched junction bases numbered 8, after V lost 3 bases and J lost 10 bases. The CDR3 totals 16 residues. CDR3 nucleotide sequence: TGCGCCAGCAGCCACCTCAGGACTAGCGGGGGAGAGGAGCTGTTTTTT. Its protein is CASSHLRTSGGEELFF.

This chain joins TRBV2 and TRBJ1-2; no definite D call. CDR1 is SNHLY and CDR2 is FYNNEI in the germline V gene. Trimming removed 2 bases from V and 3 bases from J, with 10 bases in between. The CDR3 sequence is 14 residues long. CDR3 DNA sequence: TGTGCCAGCAGTGAATTGGGGTATCACTATGGCTACACCTTC. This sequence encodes CASSELGYHYGYTF. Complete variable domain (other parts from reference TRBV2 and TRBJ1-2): EPEVTQTPSHQVTQMGQEVILRCVPISNHLYFYWYRQILGQKVEFLVSFYNNEISEKSEIFDDQFSVERPDGSNFTLKIRSTKLEDSAMYFCASSELGYHYGYTFGSGTRLTVV.

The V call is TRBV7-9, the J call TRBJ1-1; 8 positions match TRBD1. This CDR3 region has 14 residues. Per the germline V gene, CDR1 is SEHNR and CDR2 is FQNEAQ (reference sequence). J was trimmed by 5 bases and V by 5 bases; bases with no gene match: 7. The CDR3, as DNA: TGTGCCAGCAGCACACCATGGACAGGGACTGAAGCTTTCTTT. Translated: CASSTPWTGTEAFF. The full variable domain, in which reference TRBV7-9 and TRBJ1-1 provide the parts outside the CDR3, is DTGVSQNPRHKITKRGQNVTFRCDPISEHNRLYWYRQTLGQGPEFLTYFQNEAQLEKSRLLSDRFSAERPKGSFSTLEIQRTEQGDSAMYLCASSTPWTGTEAFFGQGTRLTVV.